The clone carrying this TCR beta chain was detected once. Sequencing was performed with immunoSEQ multiplex PCR; in TCRdb, only in-frame clones are kept and a portion is missing. The sample lists a few hundred thousand clones; roughly nine tenths were seen once. The data originate from a study of blood T cell repertoires in COVID-19. Whole-study context: Sources were T cells, B-cell-depleted T cells, or PBMCs; the material itself was cDNA or gDNA.

V was trimmed by 3 bases and J by 2 bases, leaving 15 bases between them. This CDR3 has 15 residues. Germline-derived CDR1 and CDR2 are GTSNPN and SVGIG (reference sequence). The sequence came from a woman in her thirties who had recovered from COVID-19. The specimen sequenced was PBMCs or T cells enriched from blood (not recorded which). The V call is TRBV30, the J call TRBJ2-3, with D possibly being TRBD2 (6 bases). CDR3 sequence (DNA): TGTGCCTGGAGGCCGGGACTGCCCGTCACAGATACGCAGTATTTT. Encoded protein: CAWRPGLPVTDTQYF.